This TCR beta chain was observed in a study of preoperative IRX-2 immunotherapy in early breast cancer. Repertoires were generated with immunoSEQ multiplex PCR, while TCRdb's copy carries only in-frame clones and drops some. Of more than 20,000 clones listed, about 83% are singletons. This CDR3 is 15 amino acids long. CDR1 is LNHNV and CDR2 is YYDKDF in the germline V gene (reference sequence). With 1 base clipped from V and 4 bases from J, the junction kept 5 bases outside the gene matches. The treatment here: preoperative locoregional IRX-2 cytokine immunotherapy. Samples came from a phase Ib trial of preoperative locoregional IRX-2 cytokine immunotherapy.

The chain links TRBV15 to TRBJ2-3, with 7 nucleotides matching TRBD1. The sequencing used lymph node tissue, collected before IRX-2 immunotherapy. This TCR was recovered from a human donor with breast cancer. Here the CDR3 DNA reads TGTGCCACCAGCAGAGTTGACAGGGCTGCAGATACGCAGTATTTT. It translates to CATSRVDRAADTQYF.